Below are 9 T cell receptor beta chains sequenced from a single sample in a study of cytomegalovirus exposure and HLA in healthy donors. PCR primers comprised 60 Vbeta and 13 Jbeta primers. This table comes from immunoSEQ multiplex PCR, and its TCRdb copy is limited to in-frame clones, with some not included. The data hold roughly 150,000 clones, with 75% observed a single time. Sequencing was done on a sample of PBMCs. The receptors were gathered from a man aged 18 to 29 in good health and CMV-seropositive.

The chain links TRBV7-5 to TRBJ2-7; the table's D call of TRBD2 was not tested on the DNA. TRBV7-5 is described as a pseudogene. This CDR3 is built from 13 residues. This chain's CDR3 is CVRSRPGTQEQYF. The CDR3 nucleotides are TGTGTCAGAAGCCGTCCCGGGACTCAAGAGCAGTACTTC.

The chain links TRBV18 to TRBJ2-3; D unresolved. Trimming took off 4 bases at V and 4 bases at J, with 9 bases between the two ends. The CDR3 runs 13 residues. Germline assignment: CDR1 KGHSH and CDR2 LQKENI. The CDR3 is CASSLSGADTQYF. In DNA form, the CDR3 reads TGTGCCAGCTCACTGTCCGGAGCAGATACGCAGTATTTT.

The table lists this clone with many counts. The chain is built from TRBV11-2 and TRBJ2-7; TRBD2 might be the D (6 bases). Germline CDR1 reads SGHAT; CDR2 reads FQNNGV. The CDR3 is 14 residues long. V gave up 3 bases and J gave up 2 bases, with 11 bases separating them. The CDR3 DNA follows: TGTGCCAGCAGCTTCGCGGGATATGCCTACGAGCAGTACTTC. Protein product: CASSFAGYAYEQYF.

The chain has TRBV30 and TRBJ2-7; the D is unclear. This CDR3 comprises 13 residues. Deletions cut 5 bases from V and 0 bases from J, with 11 bases between. Looked up from germline, CDR1 is GTSNPN and CDR2 is SVGIG (reference sequence). The CDR3, as DNA: TGTGCCTGGGCGCTAGGCCTCTCCTACGAGCAGTACTTC. This gives the protein CAWALGLSYEQYF. Full variable domain (rest looked up from reference TRBV30 and TRBJ2-7): SQTIHQWPATLVQPVGSPLSLECTVEGTSNPNLYWYRQAAGRGLQLLFYSVGIGQISSEVPQNLSASRPQDRQFILSSKKLLLSDSGFYLCAWALGLSYEQYFGPGTRLTVT.

The chain is built from TRBV7-9 and TRBJ1-1, with no clear D. Germline V gene lookup returns CDR1 SEHNR and CDR2 FQNEAQ (reference sequence). V was clipped by 2 bases and J by 5 bases, with 15 bases between them. The CDR3 covers 15 residues. CDR3 in amino acids: CASSLTAAFGTEAFF. CDR3 coding DNA: TGTGCCAGCAGCTTAACGGCGGCATTCGGGACTGAAGCTTTCTTT.

V and J are TRBV5-1 and TRBJ2-1; 10 bases fit TRBD1. Germline assignment: CDR1 SGHRS and CDR2 YFSETQ. After removal of 4 bases from V and 8 bases from J, the junction contained 12 bases not matched to a gene. CDR3 size: 16 residues. CDR3 region: CASSAGGDRGPHEQFF. The CDR3, as DNA: TGCGCCAGCAGCGCCGGAGGGGACAGGGGCCCCCATGAGCAGTTCTTC.

In this sample, this clone turned up a few times. J is TRBJ1-5 and V is TRBV6-6; D gene ambiguous. V was cut by 0 bases and J by 9 bases, with 6 bases left in between. The CDR3 is made up of 12 amino acids. Germline V gene data show CDR1 as MNHNY and CDR2 as SVGAGI (reference sequence). CDR3 loop: CASSYSGPPQHF. CDR3 DNA: TGTGCCAGCAGTTACTCCGGTCCGCCCCAGCATTTT.

The chain is built from TRBV28 and TRBJ2-5; D possibly corresponds to TRBD1 (5 bases). The CDR3 contains 15 residues. The V gene's germline CDR1 is MDHEN and CDR2 SYDVKM. Trimming shortened V by 3 bases and J by 5 bases, and 16 bases separated the two germline ends. CDR3 in amino acids: CASSFRQGGLETQYF. As DNA, the CDR3 is TGTGCCAGCAGTTTCAGGCAGGGTGGTTTGGAGACCCAGTACTTC.

The CDR3 nucleotides are TGTGCCAGCAGCTTAGCGGGAGGGTACCAAGAGACCCAGTACTTC. It encodes CASSLAGGYQETQYF. The chain carries TRBV7-2 and TRBJ2-5, with TRBD2 matching 7 bases. The germline gives CDR1 SGHTA, CDR2 FQGNSA. Losses at the gene ends were 0 bases for V and 0 bases for J; bases not matched to a gene: 1. This CDR3 region has 15 residues.